Listed below are T cell receptor beta chains from one sample, sequenced in a study of identical twins. TCRdb redid the calling of the 5' RACE reads with MiXCR, one entry per CDR3 protein. The repertoire holds 260,000 or so distinct CDR3 sequences, with 6% to 8.5% as singletons. This same sample was also part of a study on yellow fever vaccine responses in identical twins.

Sequencing was done on a sample of CD8+ T cells sorted from blood. The receptors derive from a woman between 18 and 29 years old in good health. CDR3s include the opening cysteine and the closing phenylalanine or tryptophan. D genes are given only for firm matches. Size tells how often a clone was seen (once, few, many) or the class of an expanded clone, and some rows leave it out.

d_call clone_size j_call v_call cdr3_nt cdr3_aa
NA many TRBJ2-2 TRBV10-3 TGTGCCATCAGTGAGCCAGAAGGGACCGGGGAGCTGTTTTTT CAISEPEGTGELFF
NA NA TRBJ2-7 TRBV7-7 TGTGCCAGCAGCCCCTCCCCAGTATCTCCCACTACCCCCTTC CASSPSPVSPTTPF
NA NA TRBJ2-2 TRBV9 TGTGCCAGCAGCGTTAAGGGGTCCACCGGGGAGCTGTTTTTT CASSVKGSTGELFF
NA many TRBJ1-5 TRBV7-9 TGTGCCAGCAGACTGGGGAGCCAGCCCCAGCATTTT CASRLGSQPQHF
TRBD2 many TRBJ2-1 TRBV6-4 TGTGCCAGCAGAGAAACTAGCGGGGGATACAATGAGCAGTTCTTC CASRETSGGYNEQFF
TRBD2 NA TRBJ2-1 TRBV20-1 TGCAGTGCTAGCGGACTAGCGGGAGGCCATGAGCTGTTCTTC CSASGLAGGHELFF
NA few TRBJ2-7 TRBV28 TGTGCCAGCGCCCACCACGGGGTAACCTACGAGCAGTACTTC CASAHHGVTYEQYF
TRBD1 few TRBJ2-7 TRBV7-9 TGTGCCAGCAGCCGGACAGGCAGGTACGAGCAGTACTTC CASSRTGRYEQYF
NA NA TRBJ2-3 TRBV2 TGTGCCATTCCGGACAGCACAGATACGCAGTATTTT CAIPDSTDTQYF
TRBD1 many TRBJ2-1 TRBV12-3/TRBV12-4 TGTGCCACCGGGACAGCCAGTACCTCCTACAATGAGCAGTTCTTC CATGTASTSYNEQFF
NA NA TRBJ2-3 TRBV7-6 NA CASSFRGRRADTQYF
NA NA TRBJ1-6 TRBV27 TGTGCCAGCAGCCTACAGTCTTCCTATAATTCACCCCTCCACTTT CASSLQSSYNSPLHF
NA few TRBJ2-3 TRBV6-1 TGTGCCAGCAGCCTGGTTGCACTATCAACAGATACGCAGTATTTT CASSLVALSTDTQYF
NA many TRBJ1-3 TRBV7-8 TGTGCCAGCAGCTCAACAGGCTCCGGAAACACCATATATTTT CASSSTGSGNTIYF
NA many TRBJ1-2 TRBV7-9 TGTGCCAGCAGTCTCGGGACCTATGGCTACACCTTC CASSLGTYGYTF
TRBD1 few TRBJ1-2 TRBV6-5 TGTGCCAGCAGTTACGACACCGGGACAGCCGCCTACTATGGCTACACCTTC CASSYDTGTAAYYGYTF
TRBD1 NA TRBJ2-7 TRBV7-9 TGTGCCAGCAGCACCTCCTTGGACAGGGGCCTGTACTTC CASSTSLDRGLYF
TRBD1 many TRBJ2-2 TRBV7-9 TGTGCCAGCCCCTTCAGGGGGCGCGAACCCACCGGGGAGCTGTTTTTT CASPFRGREPTGELFF
NA NA TRBJ2-7 TRBV28 TGTGCCAGCATTCCGCCAGGGGCCCCAATCTACGAGCAGTACTTC CASIPPGAPIYEQYF
NA NA TRBJ2-3 TRBV12-3/TRBV12-4 TGTGCCAGCAGTGCCCAGGGGTTCACAGATACGCAGTATTTT CASSAQGFTDTQYF
NA NA TRBJ2-7 TRBV12-3/TRBV12-4 TGTGCCAGCAGTTTTGGGGGGCTTGAGCAGTACTTC CASSFGGLEQYF
NA NA TRBJ2-7 TRBV20-1 TGCAGTGCCACGAGGGAATCGTCCTACGAGCAGTACTTC CSATRESSYEQYF
TRBD1 many TRBJ2-3 TRBV5-5 TGTGCCAGCAGCCCTCTGACAGGGGGTAAAGCAGATACGCAGTATTTT CASSPLTGGKADTQYF
NA many TRBJ2-2 TRBV24-1 TGTGCCACCAGTCCGCCCAGGGACACCGGGGAGCTGTTTTTT CATSPPRDTGELFF
TRBD2 many TRBJ2-1 TRBV5-1 TGCGCCAGCAGCTTTCACGGGGGGATCTCCTACAATGAGCAGTTCTTC CASSFHGGISYNEQFF
NA many TRBJ2-2 TRBV25-1 TGTGCCAGCAAGACGGTGAACACCGGGGAGCTGTTTTTT CASKTVNTGELFF
NA many TRBJ2-1 TRBV5-1 TGCGCCAGCAGCCGTGAAATCTCCTACAATGAGCAGTTCTTC CASSREISYNEQFF
TRBD1 few TRBJ1-2 TRBV7-2 TGTGCCAGCAGCCCGCCCGGGACAGCTTATGGCTACACCTTC CASSPPGTAYGYTF
NA many TRBJ2-1 TRBV28 TGTGCCAGCAGTTACGAGAGGGAGAGGTACAATGAGCAGTTCTTC CASSYERERYNEQFF
NA NA TRBJ2-1 TRBV4-1 TGCGCCAGCAGCCAAGAGGGCCTCTGGGGTAGCTCCTACAATGAGCAGTTCTTC CASSQEGLWGSSYNEQFF
NA few TRBJ1-5 TRBV4-1 TGCGCCAGCAGCCAAGAGGGGTTTCAGTCCCAGCATTTT CASSQEGFQSQHF
TRBD1 few TRBJ1-1 TRBV6-5 TGTGCCAGCAGCTACGTCAGGGGGCTGAACACTGAAGCTTTCTTT CASSYVRGLNTEAFF
NA NA TRBJ1-2 TRBV12-3/TRBV12-4 TGTGCCAGCAGTTTGTTGGGGGAGATAACTGAGCACACCTTC CASSLLGEITEHTF
TRBD1 many TRBJ2-3 TRBV12-3/TRBV12-4 TGTGCCGTCTCCCCGGGACAGGTTAGCACAGATACGCAGTATTTT CAVSPGQVSTDTQYF
NA NA TRBJ2-2 TRBV15 TGTGCCACCAGCAGAGGCTGGGAGCTGTTTTTT CATSRGWELFF
NA many TRBJ2-3 TRBV4-1 TGCGCCAGCAGCCAAGCCGGTCCGGGACGAATTGTCTCTGGGAAAAGCACAGATACGCAGTATTTT CASSQAGPGRIVSGKSTDTQYF
TRBD1 many TRBJ2-3 TRBV4-1 TGCGCCAGCAGCCAATACAGGGGGGGCACAGATACGCAGTATTTT CASSQYRGGTDTQYF
TRBD2 many TRBJ2-3 TRBV12-3/TRBV12-4 TGTGCCAGCAGGTCAACTAGCGGGGGGGGTTACGATACGCAGTATTTT CASRSTSGGGYDTQYF
TRBD2 many TRBJ2-2 TRBV11-2 TGTGCCAGCAGTCGACTAGCGGGGGGTTCCGGGGAGCTGTTTTTT CASSRLAGGSGELFF
NA many TRBJ2-2 TRBV10-3 TGTGCCATCAATACAGGGAAGGCCGCCGGGGAGCTGTTTTTT CAINTGKAAGELFF